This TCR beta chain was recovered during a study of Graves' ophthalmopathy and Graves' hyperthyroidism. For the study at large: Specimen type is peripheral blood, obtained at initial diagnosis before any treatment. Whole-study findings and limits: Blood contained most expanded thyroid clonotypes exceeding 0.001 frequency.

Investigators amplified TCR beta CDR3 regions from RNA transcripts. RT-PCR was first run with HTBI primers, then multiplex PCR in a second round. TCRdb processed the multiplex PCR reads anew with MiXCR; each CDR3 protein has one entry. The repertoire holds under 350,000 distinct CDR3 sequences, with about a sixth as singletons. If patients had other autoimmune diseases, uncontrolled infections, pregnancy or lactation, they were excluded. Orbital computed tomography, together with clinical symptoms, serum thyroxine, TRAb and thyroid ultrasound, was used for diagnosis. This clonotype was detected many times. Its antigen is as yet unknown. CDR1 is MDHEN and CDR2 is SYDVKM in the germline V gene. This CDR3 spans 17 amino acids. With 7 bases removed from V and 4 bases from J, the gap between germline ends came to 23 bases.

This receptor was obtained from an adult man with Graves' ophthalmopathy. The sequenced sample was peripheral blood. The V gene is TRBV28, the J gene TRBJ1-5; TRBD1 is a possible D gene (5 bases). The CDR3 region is CASTPREGLFRNQPQHF. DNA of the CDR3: TGTGCCAGCACCCCCCGCGAGGGGCTATTCCGAAATCAGCCCCAGCATTTT.